Listed below are T cell receptor beta chains from one sample, sequenced in a study of T-cell memory formation after mild COVID-19. One entry per CDR3 protein results from TCRdb running MiXCR on the 5' RACE reads. Counted here are fewer than 450,000 distinct CDR3 sequences, roughly a quarter occurring once; the ten biggest clones make up 8.8%. The sequenced sample consisted of PBMCs or a T cell subset sorted from them (not recorded which). The receptor source for this set is an adult woman who had mild COVID-19 (a few samples of this study predate the infection). Cell type and time point are not known. CDR3s include the opening cysteine and the closing phenylalanine or tryptophan. A D gene is named only where the DNA matches it firmly. Size values are once, few and many counts, or a class for expanded clones, and some rows have none.

D gene: TRBD2
V gene: TRBV12-3/TRBV12-4
J gene: TRBJ2-4
clone size: once
CDR3 protein: CASSSGLAGGPDKNIQYF
CDR3 DNA: TGTGCCAGCAGTTCGGGACTAGCGGGGGGGCCGGACAAAAACATTCAGTACTTC

D gene: .
V gene: TRBV20-1
J gene: TRBJ2-5
clone size: .
CDR3 protein: CSAPLGSYETQYF
CDR3 DNA: TGCAGTGCCCCCCTAGGAAGTTACGAGACCCAGTACTTC

D gene: .
V gene: TRBV6-6
J gene: TRBJ2-7
clone size: .
CDR3 protein: CASSYSGPGEGYEQYF
CDR3 DNA: TGTGCCAGCAGTTACTCCGGACCAGGGGAGGGGTACGAGCAGTACTTC

D gene: .
V gene: TRBV15
J gene: TRBJ2-7
clone size: .
CDR3 protein: CATSRDVGQHSYEQYF
CDR3 DNA: TGTGCCACCAGCAGAGATGTCGGACAGCACTCCTACGAGCAGTACTTC

D gene: TRBD1
V gene: TRBV5-5
J gene: TRBJ1-2
clone size: once
CDR3 protein: CASSLEDRGYGYTF
CDR3 DNA: TGTGCCAGCAGCTTGGAGGACAGGGGGTATGGCTACACCTTC

D gene: TRBD2
V gene: TRBV7-9
J gene: TRBJ2-1
clone size: few
CDR3 protein: CASSTGLVLSEQFF
CDR3 DNA: TGTGCCAGCAGCACGGGACTAGTCTTGAGTGAGCAGTTCTTC

D gene: .
V gene: TRBV28
J gene: TRBJ2-1
clone size: .
CDR3 protein: CASSPRVSYNEQFF
CDR3 DNA: TGTGCCAGCAGTCCCCGAGTGTCCTACAATGAGCAGTTCTTC

D gene: .
V gene: TRBV7-9
J gene: TRBJ2-7
clone size: few
CDR3 protein: CASRSGQGPEYF
CDR3 DNA: TGTGCCAGCAGATCAGGGCAAGGGCCTGAGTACTTC

D gene: TRBD1
V gene: TRBV12-3/TRBV12-4
J gene: TRBJ1-1
clone size: .
CDR3 protein: CASTPGQQNTEAFF
CDR3 DNA: TGTGCCAGCACCCCGGGACAGCAGAACACTGAAGCTTTCTTT

D gene: .
V gene: TRBV20-1
J gene: TRBJ1-1
clone size: .
CDR3 protein: CSERIETEAFF
CDR3 DNA: TGCAGTGAAAGGATTGAGACTGAAGCTTTCTTT

D gene: .
V gene: TRBV28
J gene: TRBJ1-1
clone size: .
CDR3 protein: CASSPGTAGTNTEAFF
CDR3 DNA: TGTGCCAGCAGTCCGGGGACCGCCGGGACGAACACTGAAGCTTTCTTT

D gene: .
V gene: TRBV20-1
J gene: TRBJ1-1
clone size: .
CDR3 protein: CSAVSAGNTEAFF
CDR3 DNA: TGCAGTGCTGTCAGTGCGGGCAACACTGAAGCTTTCTTT

D gene: TRBD2
V gene: TRBV7-2
J gene: TRBJ2-2
clone size: .
CDR3 protein: CASSLDRGRANTGELFF
CDR3 DNA: TGTGCCAGCAGCTTAGACCGCGGGAGGGCCAACACCGGGGAGCTGTTTTTT

D gene: TRBD2
V gene: TRBV5-1
J gene: TRBJ2-1
clone size: few
CDR3 protein: CASSLEGLASNEQFF
CDR3 DNA: TGCGCCAGCAGCTTGGAAGGACTAGCGTCCAATGAGCAGTTCTTC

D gene: TRBD2
V gene: TRBV7-8
J gene: TRBJ2-7
clone size: .
CDR3 protein: CASSPGSASGTLSSYEQYF
CDR3 DNA: TGTGCCAGCAGCCCCGGGTCGGCTAGCGGGACCCTTAGCTCCTACGAGCAGTACTTC

D gene: .
V gene: TRBV6-5
J gene: TRBJ2-1
clone size: .
CDR3 protein: CASRPTGSSYNEQFF
CDR3 DNA: TGTGCCAGCCGACCGACCGGGAGCTCCTACAATGAGCAGTTCTTC

D gene: TRBD2
V gene: TRBV12-3/TRBV12-4
J gene: TRBJ2-5
clone size: once
CDR3 protein: CASSLPPGRERSQETQYF
CDR3 DNA: TGTGCCAGCAGTTTACCCCCTGGGAGGGAGAGGAGCCAAGAGACCCAGTACTTC

D gene: .
V gene: TRBV11-3
J gene: TRBJ2-1
clone size: many
CDR3 protein: CASSLRGESRYEQFF
CDR3 DNA: TGTGCCAGCAGCTTACGGGGAGAATCGCGTTATGAGCAGTTCTTC

D gene: .
V gene: TRBV27
J gene: TRBJ2-7
clone size: .
CDR3 protein: CASSFVGGGFYEQYF
CDR3 DNA: TGTGCCAGCAGTTTTGTGGGCGGAGGCTTTTACGAGCAGTACTTC

D gene: .
V gene: TRBV5-1
J gene: TRBJ2-7
clone size: .
CDR3 protein: CASSLERGDQYF
CDR3 DNA: TGCGCCAGCAGCTTGGAAAGGGGGGATCAGTACTTC

D gene: TRBD2
V gene: TRBV6-2/TRBV6-3
J gene: TRBJ2-3
clone size: few
CDR3 protein: CASTQGNLAGVTQYF
CDR3 DNA: TGTGCCAGCACCCAAGGGAATCTAGCGGGAGTTACGCAGTATTTT

D gene: .
V gene: TRBV5-6
J gene: TRBJ2-3
clone size: few
CDR3 protein: CASSLSPAGFTDTQYF
CDR3 DNA: TGTGCCAGCAGCTTAAGTCCAGCGGGCTTCACAGATACGCAGTATTTT

D gene: .
V gene: TRBV5-5
J gene: TRBJ2-1
clone size: .
CDR3 protein: CASSFWRGDIEQFF
CDR3 DNA: TGTGCCAGCAGCTTCTGGCGCGGGGACATTGAGCAGTTCTTC

D gene: TRBD1
V gene: TRBV10-3
J gene: TRBJ2-1
clone size: few
CDR3 protein: CAISESTGASYNEQFF
CDR3 DNA: TGTGCCATCAGTGAGTCGACAGGGGCCTCCTACAATGAGCAGTTCTTC

D gene: .
V gene: TRBV4-2
J gene: TRBJ2-3
clone size: .
CDR3 protein: CASSQGISEGTDTQYF
CDR3 DNA: TGTGCCAGCAGCCAAGGGATTAGCGAGGGCACAGATACGCAGTATTTT

D gene: .
V gene: TRBV6-6
J gene: TRBJ2-7
clone size: few
CDR3 protein: CASSRQSPKDEQYF
CDR3 DNA: TGTGCCAGCAGTCGTCAGTCTCCTAAGGACGAGCAGTACTTC

D gene: .
V gene: TRBV7-8
J gene: TRBJ2-7
clone size: few
CDR3 protein: CASSLWGGEQYF
CDR3 DNA: TGTGCCAGCAGCTTATGGGGAGGCGAGCAGTACTTC

D gene: .
V gene: TRBV30
J gene: TRBJ1-2
clone size: .
CDR3 protein: CALQGQGLYGYTF
CDR3 DNA: TGTGCCTTACAGGGCCAGGGCCTCTATGGCTACACCTTC

D gene: .
V gene: TRBV7-3
J gene: TRBJ2-5
clone size: .
CDR3 protein: CASSPQGSGGETQYF
CDR3 DNA: TGTGCCAGCAGCCCTCAGGGGTCGGGTGGGGAGACCCAGTACTTC

D gene: TRBD2
V gene: TRBV29-1
J gene: TRBJ2-7
clone size: .
CDR3 protein: CSVEGLAGTYEQYF
CDR3 DNA: TGCAGCGTTGAAGGACTAGCGGGGACCTACGAGCAGTACTTC

D gene: TRBD1
V gene: TRBV4-1
J gene: TRBJ2-3
clone size: .
CDR3 protein: CASSQTGGPDTQYF
CDR3 DNA: TGCGCCAGCAGCCAGACAGGGGGCCCAGATACGCAGTATTTT

D gene: .
V gene: TRBV20-1
J gene: TRBJ1-5
clone size: few
CDR3 protein: CSARHRNQPQHF
CDR3 DNA: TGCAGTGCTAGACACCGCAATCAGCCCCAGCATTTT

D gene: TRBD1
V gene: TRBV5-1
J gene: TRBJ2-1
clone size: .
CDR3 protein: CASSHRLSGQGTFNEQFF
CDR3 DNA: TGCGCCAGCAGCCACCGTCTGTCAGGACAGGGTACCTTCAATGAGCAGTTCTTC

D gene: TRBD1
V gene: TRBV12-3/TRBV12-4
J gene: TRBJ2-2
clone size: .
CDR3 protein: CASSLSRDRVGGELFF
CDR3 DNA: TGTGCCAGCAGTTTAAGCCGGGACAGGGTGGGCGGGGAGCTGTTTTTT

D gene: .
V gene: TRBV29-1
J gene: TRBJ2-1
clone size: .
CDR3 protein: CSVYDSPREQFF
CDR3 DNA: TGCAGCGTTTACGACTCGCCAAGGGAGCAGTTCTTC

D gene: .
V gene: TRBV2
J gene: TRBJ1-5
clone size: .
CDR3 protein: CASRGIGNQPQHF
CDR3 DNA: TGTGCCAGCAGGGGAATAGGCAATCAGCCCCAGCATTTT

D gene: TRBD1
V gene: TRBV5-1
J gene: TRBJ2-2
clone size: .
CDR3 protein: CASSLKSLRQGWAGELFF
CDR3 DNA: TGCGCCAGCAGCTTGAAGTCCCTCAGACAGGGGTGGGCCGGGGAGCTGTTTTTT

D gene: .
V gene: TRBV7-2
J gene: TRBJ1-1
clone size: .
CDR3 protein: CASTPAGRGRQTNTEAFF
CDR3 DNA: TGTGCCAGCACCCCCGCGGGGAGAGGACGACAGACGAACACTGAAGCTTTCTTT

D gene: .
V gene: TRBV20-1
J gene: TRBJ2-3
clone size: .
CDR3 protein: CSAPDNTDTQYF
CDR3 DNA: TGCAGTGCCCCGGACAACACAGATACGCAGTATTTT

D gene: TRBD2
V gene: TRBV7-9
J gene: TRBJ2-3
clone size: few
CDR3 protein: CASSLGASGVRTDTQYF
CDR3 DNA: TGTGCCAGCAGCTTAGGTGCTAGCGGGGTCCGCACAGATACGCAGTATTTT

D gene: TRBD1
V gene: TRBV9
J gene: TRBJ1-1
clone size: .
CDR3 protein: CASSPGTGGGTEAFF
CDR3 DNA: TGTGCCAGCAGCCCTGGGACAGGGGGCGGGACTGAAGCTTTCTTT

D gene: .
V gene: TRBV5-6
J gene: TRBJ1-2
clone size: few
CDR3 protein: CASEDPNYGYTF
CDR3 DNA: TGTGCCAGCGAGGACCCTAACTATGGCTACACCTTC

D gene: .
V gene: TRBV4-1
J gene: TRBJ1-2
clone size: few
CDR3 protein: CASSQDTRDYTF
CDR3 DNA: TGCGCCAGCAGCCAAGATACTCGGGACTACACCTTC

D gene: .
V gene: TRBV4-2
J gene: TRBJ2-7
clone size: many
CDR3 protein: CASSQDLRPALEQYF
CDR3 DNA: TGTGCCAGCAGCCAAGATCTAAGGCCGGCCCTGGAGCAGTACTTC

D gene: TRBD1
V gene: TRBV7-8
J gene: TRBJ2-1
clone size: few
CDR3 protein: CASSLGQGTHEQFF
CDR3 DNA: TGTGCCAGCAGCTTAGGACAGGGCACTCATGAGCAGTTCTTC

D gene: .
V gene: TRBV15
J gene: TRBJ1-3
clone size: .
CDR3 protein: CATSRQKSSGNTIYF
CDR3 DNA: TGTGCCACCAGCAGACAGAAGAGCTCTGGAAACACCATATATTTT

D gene: .
V gene: TRBV5-6
J gene: TRBJ1-1
clone size: .
CDR3 protein: CASSPGAGPITEAFF
CDR3 DNA: TGTGCCAGCAGCCCCGGGGCAGGCCCGATTACTGAAGCTTTCTTT

D gene: .
V gene: TRBV29-1
J gene: TRBJ2-7
clone size: few
CDR3 protein: CSVEGDVYEQYF
CDR3 DNA: TGCAGCGTTGAAGGGGATGTCTACGAGCAGTACTTC

D gene: TRBD2
V gene: TRBV29-1
J gene: TRBJ2-5
clone size: few
CDR3 protein: CSVPETSGTETQYF
CDR3 DNA: TGCAGCGTTCCAGAGACTAGCGGGACAGAGACCCAGTACTTC

D gene: .
V gene: TRBV5-1
J gene: TRBJ1-1
clone size: .
CDR3 protein: CASSLESSGRKRTEAFF
CDR3 DNA: TGCGCCAGCAGCTTGGAAAGTTCCGGGAGAAAAAGAACTGAAGCTTTCTTT

D gene: TRBD1
V gene: TRBV5-5
J gene: TRBJ1-5
clone size: .
CDR3 protein: CASSLGDRDQPQHF
CDR3 DNA: TGTGCCAGCAGCTTGGGGGACAGGGATCAGCCCCAGCATTTT

D gene: .
V gene: TRBV24-1
J gene: TRBJ1-2
clone size: many
CDR3 protein: CATSDLRVYTF
CDR3 DNA: TGTGCCACCAGTGATTTGCGGGTCTACACCTTC

D gene: .
V gene: TRBV4-2
J gene: TRBJ2-7
clone size: .
CDR3 protein: CASSQEVGLYEQYF
CDR3 DNA: TGTGCCAGCAGCCAAGAGGTGGGATTGTACGAGCAGTACTTC

D gene: TRBD2
V gene: TRBV29-1
J gene: TRBJ2-1
clone size: .
CDR3 protein: CSVRLAPHEQFF
CDR3 DNA: TGCAGCGTGCGACTAGCGCCTCATGAGCAGTTCTTC

D gene: TRBD1
V gene: TRBV4-2
J gene: TRBJ1-1
clone size: few
CDR3 protein: CASSQIQGESNTEAFF
CDR3 DNA: TGTGCCAGCAGCCAGATACAGGGGGAATCGAACACTGAAGCTTTCTTT

D gene: .
V gene: TRBV18
J gene: TRBJ1-1
clone size: .
CDR3 protein: CASSPTRGTNTEAFF
CDR3 DNA: TGTGCCAGCTCACCAACACGGGGGACGAACACTGAAGCTTTCTTT

D gene: TRBD2
V gene: TRBV11-2
J gene: TRBJ2-1
clone size: few
CDR3 protein: CASSRGREGPRLF
CDR3 DNA: TGTGCCAGCAGCCGGGGGCGGGAGGGTCCTAGGCTCTTC

D gene: TRBD2
V gene: TRBV7-6
J gene: TRBJ2-1
clone size: .
CDR3 protein: CASRSGRLGNEQFF
CDR3 DNA: TGTGCCAGCAGAAGCGGGAGGCTGGGCAATGAGCAGTTCTTC

D gene: TRBD2
V gene: TRBV7-9
J gene: TRBJ2-3
clone size: many
CDR3 protein: CASSPVKAGGADTQYF
CDR3 DNA: TGTGCCAGCAGCCCCGTCAAGGCGGGGGGGGCAGATACGCAGTATTTT

D gene: TRBD2
V gene: TRBV5-1
J gene: TRBJ2-1
clone size: .
CDR3 protein: CASSLSLAGGYNEQFF
CDR3 DNA: TGCGCCAGCAGCTTGTCTCTAGCGGGAGGGTACAATGAGCAGTTCTTC